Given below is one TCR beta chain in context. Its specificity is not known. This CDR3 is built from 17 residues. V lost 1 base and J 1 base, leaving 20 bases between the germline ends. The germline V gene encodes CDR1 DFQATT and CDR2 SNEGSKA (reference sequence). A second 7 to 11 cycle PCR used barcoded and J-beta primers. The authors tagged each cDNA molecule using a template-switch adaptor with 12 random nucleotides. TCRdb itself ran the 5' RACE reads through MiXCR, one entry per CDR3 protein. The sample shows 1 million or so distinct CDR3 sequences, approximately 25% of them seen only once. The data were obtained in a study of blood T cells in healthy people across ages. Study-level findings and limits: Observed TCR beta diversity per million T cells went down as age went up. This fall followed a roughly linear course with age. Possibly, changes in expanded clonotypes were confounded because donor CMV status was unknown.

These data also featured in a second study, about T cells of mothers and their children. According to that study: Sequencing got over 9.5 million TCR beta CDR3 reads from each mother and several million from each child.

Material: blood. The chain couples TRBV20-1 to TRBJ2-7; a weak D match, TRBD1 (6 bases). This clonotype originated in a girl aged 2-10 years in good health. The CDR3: CSARVPPSQGGSYEQYF. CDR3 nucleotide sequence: TGCAGTGCTAGAGTTCCCCCGTCGCAAGGGGGATCCTACGAGCAGTACTTC.